These 20 T cell receptor beta chains were sequenced from one sample in a study of regulatory T cells in long-lasting Graves disease. Time point reported: newly diagnosed GD, antithyroid drugs for less than 3 months. The authors made the TCR library using RNA they extracted from PBMCs. In building TCR beta libraries, iRepertoire HTBI primers were used together with Arm-PCR of CDR3 regions. Via MiXCR, TCRdb re-called the multiplex PCR reads, giving one row per CDR3 protein. This sample has under 300,000 distinct CDR3 sequences, with 15% to 20% found just once. The sequenced sample was peripheral blood mononuclear cells (PBMCs), obtained at new diagnosis, from a patient treated with antithyroid drugs. Receptor source: a female donor with Graves disease.

This clonotype has at least ten counts. The V call is TRBV28, the J call TRBJ2-7; 9 bases match TRBD1. Unmatched junction bases numbered 4, after V lost 5 bases and J lost 2 bases. The V gene's germline CDR1 is MDHEN and CDR2 SYDVKM. CDR3 size: 14 residues. The CDR3: CASSQGQGTYEQYF. The CDR3 DNA sequence: TGTGCCAGCAGTCAGGGACAGGGAACCTACGAGCAGTACTTC.

This clonotype was found many times. The chain couples TRBV12-3 or TRBV12-4 to TRBJ2-6; perhaps TRBD2 as D (6 bases). V was shortened by 3 bases and J by 2 bases, with 20 bases between the two germline ends. The CDR3 loop spans 19 amino acids. The CDR3 DNA sequence: TGTGCCAGCAGTTTGGGTTTTGGAGGGAAAGGAACTGGGGCCAACGTCCTGACTTTC. Residues: CASSLGFGGKGTGANVLTF.

This chain links TRBV5-6 with TRBJ2-2; tentatively, D is TRBD1 or TRBD2 (6 bases each). The CDR3 is 15 residues long. Germline CDR1 reads SGHDT; CDR2 reads YYEEEE. The V end was cut by 5 bases, the J end by 5 bases, with 16 bases between. The CDR3 is CASSNPGGGTGELFF. CDR3 bases: TGTGCCAGCAGTAACCCCGGAGGGGGAACCGGGGAGCTGTTTTTT.

V usage is TRBV2 and J usage is TRBJ2-1; 10 bases align to TRBD1. Unmatched junction bases numbered 5, after V lost 5 bases and J lost 1 base. The CDR3 is 16 residues long. Germline V gene lookup returns CDR1 SNHLY and CDR2 FYNNEI. CDR3 sequence reads: CASSLSGQGSYNEQFF. The CDR3 DNA reads as TGTGCCAGCAGTTTATCGGGACAGGGGTCCTACAATGAGCAGTTCTTC.

This clonotype was counted ten times or more. The J gene is TRBJ2-1, the V gene TRBV6-2 or TRBV6-3; a weak D match, TRBD2 (6 bases). Germline V gene data show CDR1 as MNHEY and CDR2 as SVGEGT. CDR3 length: 13 amino acids. Deletions cut 6 bases from V and 7 bases from J, with 13 bases between. As DNA, the CDR3 is TGTGCCAGCAGCTATGGAGGGTCAAATGAGCAGTTCTTC. Protein: CASSYGGSNEQFF.

This clonotype has a count of ten or more. The genes are TRBV11-2 and TRBJ2-7; 7 positions agree with TRBD2. V lost 1 base and J lost 6; bases outside the gene matches: 6. CDR3 length: 14 amino acids. CDR1 is SGHAT and CDR2 is FQNNGV in the germline V gene. CDR3 sequence: CASSLGFGGSEQYF. As DNA, the CDR3 is TGTGCCAGCAGCTTAGGGTTCGGCGGGAGCGAGCAGTACTTC.

This clonotype has just a few counts. One base away lies a much larger clone, so this may be a sequencing read error. The chain joins TRBV2 to TRBJ1-1; maybe TRBD1 (6 bases). The germline gives CDR1 SNHLY, CDR2 FYNNEI. There are 13 residues in the CDR3. The CDR3 nucleotides are TGTGCCAGCGTGAGGACAGAGAACACTGAAGCTTCCTTT. It codes for CASVRTENTEASF.

This clonotype was recorded many times. The junction departs from germline at one end; a sequencing error may be responsible. The CDR3 nucleotides are TGTGCTAGCAGCCTCGGACTAGACTACAATGAGCAGTTCTTC. The encoded protein is CASSLGLDYNEQFF. The chain carries TRBV7-7 and TRBJ2-1; 7 bases line up with TRBD2. Per germline, CDR1 SSHAT and CDR2 FNYEAQ (reference sequence). The length of the CDR3 is 14 residues.

The J gene is TRBJ1-2, the V gene TRBV5-4; 7 bases match TRBD1. The CDR3 extends over 16 amino acids. CDR1 is SGHNT, CDR2 YYREEE, per germline (reference sequence). Germline trimming cut 0 bases from V and 2 bases from J; bases unmatched to any gene: 7. Here the CDR3 reads CASSLAGRQGNYGYTF. The CDR3 DNA sequence: TGTGCCAGCAGCTTGGCCGGGAGACAGGGCAACTATGGCTACACCTTC.

Ten or more counts support this clonotype. The chain employs TRBV18 and TRBJ2-3; D uncertain. In germline, CDR1 is KGHSH, CDR2 LQKENI. Between the trimmed V and J ends, which lost 3 bases and 4 bases, there was a span of 14 bases. The CDR3 extends over 15 amino acids. The CDR3 bases are TGTGCCAGCTCACCTCTCCTCCAAGACGCAGATACGCAGTATTTT. It codes for CASSPLLQDADTQYF.

This clonotype was observed at least ten times. The rearrangement uses TRBV30 and TRBJ1-1, with D unresolved. V lost 6 bases and J 4 bases, leaving 12 bases between the germline ends. CDR1 and CDR2 from the germline V gene are GTSNPN and SVGIG (reference sequence). The CDR3 length is 12 residues. CDR3 in amino acids: CACSRGVTEAFF. The CDR3 coding sequence is TGTGCCTGCTCCCGGGGAGTCACTGAAGCTTTCTTT.

Many counts were recorded for this clonotype. The CDR3 region has the DNA TGTGCCAGCACAACTAGCGGGATCTCCTACAATGAGCAGTTCTTC. Translated: CASTTSGISYNEQFF. J is TRBJ2-1 and V is TRBV11-3, with 10 bases matching TRBD2. The germline CDR1 and CDR2 sequences are SGHNT and YENEEA. CDR3 size: 15 residues. V lost 7 bases and J lost 0; bases outside the gene matches: 3.

Concerning this clonotype itself: This clone may be a read error of a much larger clone one base away. The rearrangement uses TRBV5-1 and TRBJ2-7; possible D gene TRBD1, 6 bases. The CDR3 has 13 residues. Trimming stripped 0 bases from V and 7 bases from J, with 11 bases between. Germline loops: CDR1 SGHRS, CDR2 YFSETQ. The CDR3 DNA follows: TGCGCCAGCAGCTTGGTGGGGGCTAATGAGCAGTACTTC. This encodes CASSLVGANEQYF.

In its sample, this clonotype was seen many times. The V gene is TRBV20-1, the J gene TRBJ2-1, with 13 positions matching TRBD2. After removal of 5 bases from V and 7 bases from J, the junction contained 17 bases not matched to a gene. Germline-derived CDR1 and CDR2 are DFQATT and SNEGSKA (reference sequence). The CDR3 has 18 residues. Here the CDR3 reads CSASSGTSGVTGGNEQFF. CDR3 nucleotides: TGCAGTGCTTCTTCCGGGACTAGCGGGGTCACCGGTGGGAATGAGCAGTTCTTC.

This clonotype appeared many times. V gene TRBV2 combines with J gene TRBJ2-1; D tentatively reads TRBD1 or TRBD2 (5 bases each). The germline V and J ends were trimmed by 3 bases and 2 bases, with 17 bases remaining between them. Germline V gives CDR1 SNHLY, CDR2 FYNNEI. The CDR3 sequence is 17 residues long. The CDR3 DNA is TGTGCCAGCAGTGAGGGGGTGGGCAGGTCCCCCTACAATGAGCAGTTCTTC. Protein: CASSEGVGRSPYNEQFF.

This clonotype has a count of ten or more. The chain is built from TRBV5-1 and TRBJ1-4, with 7 bases identical to TRBD1. The germline CDR1 and CDR2 sequences are SGHRS and YFSETQ. J gave up 5 bases and V 4 bases, and 8 bases lay outside the gene matches. This CDR3 is built from 15 residues. The CDR3 reads CASSPQRGQNEKLFF. The DNA of the CDR3 is TGCGCCAGCAGCCCACAAAGGGGACAGAATGAAAAACTGTTTTTT.

This clonotype was detected ten times or more. This chain connects TRBV19 to TRBJ1-1; no clear D gene. The CDR3 consists of 13 residues. V dropped 3 bases and J dropped 8 bases, with 13 bases sitting between them. CDR1 is LNHDA, CDR2 SQIVND, per germline (reference sequence). Here the CDR3 reads CASSIVPGGEAFF. In nucleotides, the CDR3 is TGTGCCAGTAGTATTGTCCCCGGCGGGGAAGCTTTCTTT. The full variable domain, with the rest looked up from reference TRBV19 and TRBJ1-1, is DGGITQSPKYLFRKEGQNVTLSCEQNLNHDAMYWYRQDPGQGLRLIYYSQIVNDFQKGDIAEGYSVSREKKESFPLTVTSAQKNPTAFYLCASSIVPGGEAFFGQGTRLTVV.

This clonotype was detected many times. The chain has TRBV2 and TRBJ1-2, with TRBD1 matching 7 bases. V was clipped by 1 base and J by 8 bases; unmatched bases: 4. CDR1 is SNHLY, CDR2 FYNNEI, per germline. The CDR3 runs 13 residues. In nucleotides, the CDR3 is TGTGCCAGCAGTGAAGATGGCAGGGGGGGCTACACCTTC. Amino acid sequence: CASSEDGRGGYTF.

In its sample, this clonotype was seen many times. The rearrangement joins TRBV3-1 to TRBJ2-7; no definite D call. CDR3 length: 14 amino acids. The V gene lost 0 bases and the J gene lost 3 bases, with 9 bases spanning the gap. CDR1 is LGHDT and CDR2 is YNNKEL in the germline V gene (reference sequence). CDR3 region: CASSQENRIYEQYF. CDR3 nucleotide sequence: TGTGCCAGCAGCCAAGAAAACAGAATCTACGAGCAGTACTTC.

The V gene is TRBV7-6, the J gene TRBJ1-1; possible D gene TRBD1, 6 bases. CDR1 SGHVS and CDR2 FNYEAQ come from the germline V gene. The CDR3 totals 15 residues. The germline V and J ends were trimmed by 1 base and 2 bases, with 11 bases remaining between them. CDR3 nucleotides: TGTGCCAGCAGCTTAGGGGGGGCTTATAACACTGAAGCTTTCTTT. It is translated as CASSLGGAYNTEAFF.